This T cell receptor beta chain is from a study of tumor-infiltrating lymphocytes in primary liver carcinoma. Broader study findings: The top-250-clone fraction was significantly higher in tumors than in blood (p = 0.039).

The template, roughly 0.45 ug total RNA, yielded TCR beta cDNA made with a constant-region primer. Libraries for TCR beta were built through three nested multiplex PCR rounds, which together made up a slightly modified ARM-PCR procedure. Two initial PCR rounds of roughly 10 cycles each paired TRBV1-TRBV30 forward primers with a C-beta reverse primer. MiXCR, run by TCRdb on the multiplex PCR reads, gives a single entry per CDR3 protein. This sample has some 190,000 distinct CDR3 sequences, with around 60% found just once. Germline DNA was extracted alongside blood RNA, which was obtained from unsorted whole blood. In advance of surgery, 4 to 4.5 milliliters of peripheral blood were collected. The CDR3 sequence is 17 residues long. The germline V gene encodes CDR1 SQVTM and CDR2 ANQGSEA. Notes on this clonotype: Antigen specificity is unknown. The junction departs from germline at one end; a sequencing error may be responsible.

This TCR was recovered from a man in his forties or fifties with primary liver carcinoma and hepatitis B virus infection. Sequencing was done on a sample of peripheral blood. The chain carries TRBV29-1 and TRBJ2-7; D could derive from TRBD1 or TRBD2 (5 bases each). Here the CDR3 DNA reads TGCAGTGTTGAGGGGTTCCGGGACGCCAGGGAACCGCTCGAGCAGTACTTC. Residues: CSVEGFRDAREPLEQYF.